This TCR beta chain was documented in a study of technical replicates of blood from a handful of donors. CDR1 and CDR2 (germline): KGHSH, LQKENI. This CDR3 has 17 amino acids. V dropped 0 bases and J dropped 0; count of bases not matched to a gene: 5. TCRdb keeps only in-frame clones here, not all; method: immunoSEQ multiplex PCR. The sample lists 76,000 or so clones; roughly nine tenths were seen once. This chain links TRBV18 with TRBJ2-1, with TRBD1 identical over 7 bases. This receptor was taken from a human donor in good health. The sequencing input was T cells isolated from PBMCs. CDR3 sequence (DNA): TGTGCCAGCTCACCACCAAGGTCAGGGGGCTCCTACAATGAGCAGTTCTTC. Its translation is CASSPPRSGGSYNEQFF.